The 20 T cell receptor beta chains below all came from one sample that was sequenced in a study of blood T cell repertoires in COVID-19. TCRdb's table, derived via immunoSEQ multiplex PCR, lists solely in-frame clones and lacks some. The sample has 100,000 to 150,000 clones; approximately 84% are singletons. Source material: peripheral blood. The receptors stem from a man aged 55 to 70 with acute or convalescent COVID-19.

This clone counts as medium-sized. The V gene is TRBV6-1, the J gene TRBJ2-3; 7 positions match TRBD2. The CDR3 has 15 amino acids. Germline loops: CDR1 MNHNS, CDR2 SASEGT. V dropped 2 bases and J dropped 1; count of bases not matched to a gene: 3. The CDR3 reads CASSELLAGTDTQYF. Written as DNA, the CDR3 is TGTGCCAGCAGTGAATTGCTAGCGGGCACAGATACGCAGTATTTT.

The CDR3 sequence is CASSAADTQYF. DNA for the CDR3: TGCGCCAGCAGTGCTGCAGATACGCAGTATTTT. The V gene is TRBV10-1, the J gene TRBJ2-3; no reliable D call. Trimming took 4 bases from V and 4 from J, leaving 3 bases between them. The germline V gene has CDR1 WNHNN and CDR2 SYGVQD (reference sequence). CDR3 length: 11 amino acids.

This rearrangement joins TRBV5-1 to TRBJ2-7, with D perhaps TRBD1 (6 bases). The CDR3 extends over 15 amino acids. Germline V lookup: CDR1 SGHRS, CDR2 YFSETQ. Trimming removed 0 bases at V and 4 bases at J, with 14 bases between. The CDR3 bases are TGCGCCAGCAGCTTGGGCCAGGGGCAGAGGTACGAGCAGTACTTC. Protein: CASSLGQGQRYEQYF. The variable domain in full, with the rest retrieved from reference TRBV5-1 and TRBJ2-7, is KAGVTQTPRYLIKTRGQQVTLSCSPISGHRSVSWYQQTPGQGLQFLFEYFSETQRNKGNFPGRFSGRQFSNSRSEMNVSTLELGDSALYLCASSLGQGQRYEQYFGPGTRLTVT.

This clone was detected only once. This chain joins TRBV6-6 and TRBJ2-3; perhaps TRBD2 as D (5 bases). This CDR3 spans 14 amino acids. Germline V gene data show CDR1 as MNHNY and CDR2 as SVGAGI (reference sequence). The germline V and J ends were trimmed by 3 bases and 2 bases, with 9 bases remaining between them. This chain's CDR3 is CASSYGSPTDTQYF. The CDR3 bases are TGTGCCAGCAGTTATGGGAGTCCCACAGATACGCAGTATTTT.

The CDR3 DNA is TGTGCCAGCCGCCATCCGGGTGTGTTCTATGGCTACACCTTC. Its protein is CASRHPGVFYGYTF. The chain uses TRBV6-5 and TRBJ1-2; the D is unclear. The CDR3 is made up of 14 amino acids. The V gene lost 8 bases and the J gene lost 4 bases, with 17 bases spanning the gap. The germline gives CDR1 MNHEY, CDR2 SVGAGI.

The rearrangement uses TRBV3-1 (or the pseudogene TRBV3-2) and TRBJ1-1, with 8 nucleotides matching TRBD1. The CDR3 totals 13 residues. The V and J ends lost 4 bases and 4 bases, in that order; junction bases with no gene match: 2. Germline CDR1 is LGHDT and CDR2 is YNNKEL (reference sequence). CDR3 region: CASSRGTGTEAFF. CDR3 nucleotide sequence: TGTGCCAGCAGCCGAGGGACAGGCACTGAAGCTTTCTTT.

This sequence joins TRBV27 and TRBJ2-7; a weak D match, TRBD1 (5 bases). Looked up from germline, CDR1 is MNHEY and CDR2 is SMNVEV (reference sequence). Trimming pared 3 bases from V and 2 bases from J, leaving 8 bases between. The CDR3 has 13 amino acids. CDR3 loop: CASSFQGPYEQYF. CDR3 coding DNA: TGTGCCAGCAGTTTCCAGGGCCCCTACGAGCAGTACTTC.

Only one count was recorded for this clone. The chain employs TRBV6-5 and TRBJ1-2; D perhaps matches TRBD1 (6 bases). The CDR3 runs to 13 residues. CDR1 is MNHEY, CDR2 SVGAGI, per germline. With 6 bases removed from V and 1 base from J, the gap between germline ends came to 9 bases. For the CDR3, the DNA is TGTGCCAGCAGCCGGGACAATAACTATGGCTACACCTTC. This sequence encodes CASSRDNNYGYTF.

This chain joins TRBV6-6 and TRBJ2-7; 9 nucleotides align to TRBD1. The germline V gene has CDR1 MNHNY and CDR2 SVGAGI (reference sequence). V shed 2 bases and J 3 bases; nucleotides not matched to a gene: 2. The CDR3 loop spans 14 amino acids. The CDR3 loop is CASSYLGQGYEQYF. CDR3 bases: TGTGCCAGCAGTTACCTGGGACAGGGCTACGAGCAGTACTTC.

J is TRBJ2-1 and V is TRBV9, with 9 bases identical to TRBD2. J gave up 5 bases and V 0 bases, and 3 bases lay outside the gene matches. This CDR3 has 15 residues. Germline CDR1 SGDLS, CDR2 YYNGEE. CDR3 in amino acids: CASSVAAGGNNEQFF. CDR3 DNA sequence: TGTGCCAGCAGCGTAGCTGCGGGGGGGAACAATGAGCAGTTCTTC.

Note on this clone: The sample carries other DNA sequences with the same CDR3. The CDR3 region has the DNA TGTGCCAGCAGCTTAGTGGCTAGCGGGGCTACAGATACGCAGTATTTT. The encoded protein is CASSLVASGATDTQYF. The chain is built from TRBV7-2 and TRBJ2-3; 9 nucleotides match TRBD2. Germline CDR1 and CDR2: SGHTA and FQGNSA. The J segment lost 3 bases and the V segment lost 1 base, leaving 5 bases of the junction unmatched. This CDR3 comprises 16 residues.

The chain has TRBV6-2 or TRBV6-3 and TRBJ2-4; 9 bases are shared with TRBD2. Trimming removed 0 bases from V and 0 bases from J; junction bases left unmatched: 6. Looked up from germline, CDR1 is MNHEY and CDR2 is SVGEGT. The CDR3 extends over 18 amino acids. The CDR3 sequence is CASSYSWLAGLAKNIQYF. The DNA of the CDR3 is TGTGCCAGCAGTTACTCTTGGCTAGCGGGATTAGCCAAAAACATTCAGTACTTC.

The chain carries TRBV30 and TRBJ2-7; 11 bases fit TRBD1. V dropped 1 base and J dropped 2; count of bases not matched to a gene: 4. CDR1 is GTSNPN, CDR2 SVGIG, per germline (reference sequence). The CDR3 is 15 amino acids. CDR3 residues: CAWSGGTGGPYEQYF. The CDR3 DNA is TGTGCCTGGAGTGGAGGGACAGGGGGTCCCTACGAGCAGTACTTC.

V usage is TRBV30 and J usage is TRBJ1-2; TRBD1 matches at 9 bases. J was trimmed by 2 bases and V by 2 bases; bases with no gene match: 9. CDR3 length: 16 amino acids. Germline V lookup: CDR1 GTSNPN, CDR2 SVGIG (reference sequence). CDR3 coding DNA: TGTGCCTGGAGTATCCGGGACAGGGCGGTGAACTATGGCTACACCTTC. Encoded protein: CAWSIRDRAVNYGYTF.

The CDR3 reads CASTIAGAHNEQFF. CDR3 bases: TGTGCCAGCACCATAGCGGGAGCGCACAATGAGCAGTTCTTC. The V and J genes are TRBV6-1 and TRBJ2-1; the match to TRBD2 covers 9 bases. The ends lost 7 bases at V and 5 bases at J; junction bases unmatched: 6. CDR1 and CDR2 from the germline V gene are MNHNS and SASEGT. This CDR3 is built from 14 residues.

This rearrangement joins TRBV7-2 to TRBJ1-5; 7 nucleotides line up with TRBD1. The CDR3 covers 15 residues. Germline values: CDR1 SGHTA, CDR2 FQGNSA. Germline trimming cut 2 bases from V and 5 bases from J; bases unmatched to any gene: 6. CDR3 coding DNA: TGTGCCAGCAGCTTACCCGGGACAGAGGATCAGCCCCAGCATTTT. This gives the protein CASSLPGTEDQPQHF.

The V call is TRBV11-2, the J call TRBJ2-1; maybe TRBD2 (6 bases). This CDR3 region has 14 residues. Per germline, CDR1 SGHAT and CDR2 FQNNGV. V was cut by 1 base and J by 10 bases, with 14 bases left in between. The CDR3 DNA follows: TGTGCCAGCAGCTTAGGCAGGGACCGGGGGGAGCAGTTCTTC. Encoded protein: CASSLGRDRGEQFF.

The V call is TRBV19, the J call TRBJ2-7, with 7 positions matching TRBD1. The J segment lost 7 bases and the V segment lost 5 bases, leaving 11 bases of the junction unmatched. This CDR3 contains 14 residues. Germline CDR1 reads LNHDA; CDR2 reads SQIVND (reference sequence). The DNA for the CDR3 is TGTGCCAGTAGTCGCCGAGACAGGGTGGGGGAGCAGTACTTC. Translating gives CASSRRDRVGEQYF.

The chain combines TRBV6-5 with TRBJ2-3; 9 bases are shared with TRBD1. The CDR3 covers 16 residues. Trimming removed 6 bases from V and 2 bases from J; junction bases left unmatched: 9. Germline V gives CDR1 MNHEY, CDR2 SVGAGI. CDR3 protein: CASRYHGQGLTDTQYF. The CDR3 DNA reads as TGTGCCAGCAGGTACCATGGACAGGGGCTCACAGATACGCAGTATTTT.

This chain connects TRBV5-5 to TRBJ1-1, with no clear D. Germline CDR1 is SGHKS and CDR2 is YYEKEE (reference sequence). V was trimmed by 0 bases and J by 1 base, leaving 13 bases between them. The length of the CDR3 is 16 residues. The CDR3 loop reads CASSLVPRHQNTEAFF. As DNA, the CDR3 is TGTGCCAGCAGCTTGGTTCCGAGACACCAGAACACTGAAGCTTTCTTT. The whole variable domain, filled in from reference TRBV5-5 and TRBJ1-1, reads DAGVTQSPTHLIKTRGQQVTLRCSPISGHKSVSWYQQVLGQGPQFIFQYYEKEERGRGNFPDRFSARQFPNYSSELNVNALLLGDSALYLCASSLVPRHQNTEAFFGQGTRLTVV.